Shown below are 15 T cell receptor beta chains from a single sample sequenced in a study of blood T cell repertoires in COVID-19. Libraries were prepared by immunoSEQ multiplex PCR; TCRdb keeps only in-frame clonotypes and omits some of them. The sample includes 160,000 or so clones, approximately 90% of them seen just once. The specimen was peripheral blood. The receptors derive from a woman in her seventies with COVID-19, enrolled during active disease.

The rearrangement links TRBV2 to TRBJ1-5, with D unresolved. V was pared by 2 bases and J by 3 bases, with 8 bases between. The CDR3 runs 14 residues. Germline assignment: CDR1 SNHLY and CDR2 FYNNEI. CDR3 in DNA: TGTGCCAGCAGTGAACAACTTCCCAATCAGCCCCAGCATTTT. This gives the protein CASSEQLPNQPQHF.

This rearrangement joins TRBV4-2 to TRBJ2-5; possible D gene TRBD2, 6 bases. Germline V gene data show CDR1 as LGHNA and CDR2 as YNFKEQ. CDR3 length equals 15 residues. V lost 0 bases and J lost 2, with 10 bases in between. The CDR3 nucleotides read TGTGCCAGCAGCCAAGATGAGGCGGGGCAAGAGACCCAGTACTTC. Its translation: CASSQDEAGQETQYF.

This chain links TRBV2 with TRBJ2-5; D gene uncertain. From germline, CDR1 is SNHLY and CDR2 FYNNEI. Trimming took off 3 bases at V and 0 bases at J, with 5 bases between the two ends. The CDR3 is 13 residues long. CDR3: CASSERYQETQYF. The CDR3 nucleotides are TGTGCCAGCAGTGAGAGGTACCAAGAGACCCAGTACTTC.

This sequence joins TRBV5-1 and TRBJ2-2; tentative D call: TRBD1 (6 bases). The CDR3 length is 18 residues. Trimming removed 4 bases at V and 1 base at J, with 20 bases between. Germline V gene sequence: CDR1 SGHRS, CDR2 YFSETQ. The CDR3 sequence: CASSRLFLRGENTGELFF. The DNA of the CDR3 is TGCGCCAGCAGCCGCCTTTTTCTCAGGGGAGAGAACACCGGGGAGCTGTTTTTT.

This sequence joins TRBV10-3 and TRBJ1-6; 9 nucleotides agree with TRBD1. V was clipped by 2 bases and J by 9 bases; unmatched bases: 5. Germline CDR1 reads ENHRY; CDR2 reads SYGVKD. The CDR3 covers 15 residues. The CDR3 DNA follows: TGTGCCATCAGTGAGCGGGACAGGGTGGTTTCACCCCTCCACTTT. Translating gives CAISERDRVVSPLHF.

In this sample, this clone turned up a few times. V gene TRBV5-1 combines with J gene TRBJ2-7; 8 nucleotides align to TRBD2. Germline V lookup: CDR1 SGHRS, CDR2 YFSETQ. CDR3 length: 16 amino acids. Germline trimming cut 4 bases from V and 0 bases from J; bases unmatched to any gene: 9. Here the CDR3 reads CASSPTGLARSYEQYF. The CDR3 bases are TGCGCCAGCAGCCCGACAGGACTAGCCCGCTCCTACGAGCAGTACTTC.

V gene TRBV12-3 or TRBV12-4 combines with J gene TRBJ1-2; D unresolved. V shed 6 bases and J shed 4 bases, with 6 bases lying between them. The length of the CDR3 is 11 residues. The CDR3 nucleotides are TGTGCCAGCAGCCCAGGCTATGGCTACACCTTC. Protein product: CASSPGYGYTF.

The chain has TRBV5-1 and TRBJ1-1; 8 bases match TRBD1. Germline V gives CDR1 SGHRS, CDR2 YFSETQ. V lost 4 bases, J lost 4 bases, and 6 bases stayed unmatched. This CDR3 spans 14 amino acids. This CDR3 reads CASSRTGSGTEAFF. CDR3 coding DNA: TGCGCCAGCAGCCGGACAGGGTCGGGCACTGAAGCTTTCTTT.

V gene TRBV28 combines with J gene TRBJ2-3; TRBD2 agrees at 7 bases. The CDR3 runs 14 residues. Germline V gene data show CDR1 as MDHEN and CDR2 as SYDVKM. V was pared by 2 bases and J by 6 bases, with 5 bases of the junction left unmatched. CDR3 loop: CASSLRGGWDTQYF. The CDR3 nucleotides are TGTGCCAGCAGTTTACGCGGGGGATGGGATACGCAGTATTTT.

The CDR3 coding sequence is TGTGCCAGCAGCTTACGGCTAGCGGGGGTCTTAGAGCAGTTCTTC. Protein product: CASSLRLAGVLEQFF. V usage is TRBV7-3 and J usage is TRBJ2-1, with 10 nucleotides matching TRBD2. This CDR3 is built from 15 residues. Germline V CDR1 and CDR2: SGHTA, FQGTGA. V was clipped by 2 bases and J by 10 bases; unmatched bases: 8.

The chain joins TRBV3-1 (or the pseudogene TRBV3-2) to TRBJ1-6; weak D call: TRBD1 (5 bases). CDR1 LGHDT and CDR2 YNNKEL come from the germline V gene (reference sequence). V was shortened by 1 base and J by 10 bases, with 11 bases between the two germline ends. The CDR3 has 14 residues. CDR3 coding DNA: TGTGCCAGCAGCCAAGCATCAGGGTGGTCACCCCTCCACTTT. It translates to CASSQASGWSPLHF.

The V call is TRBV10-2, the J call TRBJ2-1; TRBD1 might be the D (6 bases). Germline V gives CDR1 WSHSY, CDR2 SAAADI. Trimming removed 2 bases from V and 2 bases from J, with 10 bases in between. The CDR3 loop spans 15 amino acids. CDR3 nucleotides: TGCGCCAGCAGTGAGGCCAGGGGCCCCTACAATGAGCAGTTCTTC. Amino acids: CASSEARGPYNEQFF.

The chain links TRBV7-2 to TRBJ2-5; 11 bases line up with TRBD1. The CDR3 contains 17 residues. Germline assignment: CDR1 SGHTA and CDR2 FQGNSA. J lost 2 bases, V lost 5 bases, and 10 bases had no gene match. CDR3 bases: TGTGCCAGCAGCCTGCGGACAGGGGGCGGGGGTCAAGAGACCCAGTACTTC. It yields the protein CASSLRTGGGGQETQYF.

The CDR3 here is CASSRDREKEKLFF. The CDR3 coding sequence is TGTGCCAGTAGTAGGGACAGGGAGAAGGAAAAACTGTTTTTT. The chain uses TRBV19 and TRBJ1-4; 9 bases line up with TRBD1. The germline V gene encodes CDR1 LNHDA and CDR2 SQIVND (reference sequence). The CDR3 totals 14 residues. With 4 bases clipped from V and 8 bases from J, the junction kept 5 bases outside the gene matches.

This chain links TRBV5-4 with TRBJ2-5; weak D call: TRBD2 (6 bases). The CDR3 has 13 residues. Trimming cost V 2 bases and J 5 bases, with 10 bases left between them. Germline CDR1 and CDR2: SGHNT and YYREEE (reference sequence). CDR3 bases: TGTGCCAGCAGCTTCGCGGGAAGCGAGACCCAGTACTTC. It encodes CASSFAGSETQYF.